The present T cell receptor beta chain was sequenced within a study of regulatory T cells in long-lasting Graves disease. Germline loops: CDR1 SEHNR, CDR2 FQNEAQ (reference sequence). V lost 3 bases to trimming and J lost 5 bases; unmatched junction nucleotides: 13. This CDR3 is built from 18 residues. This clonotype was counted at least ten times. Through Arm-PCR of CDR3 regions and iRepertoire HTBI primers, TCR beta libraries were built. A single record per CDR3 protein comes from TCRdb applying MiXCR to the multiplex PCR reads. The sample consists of roughly 360,000 distinct CDR3 sequences, approximately 12% of them appearing once. As to time point: newly diagnosed GD, antithyroid drugs for less than 3 months. PBMC-extracted RNA yielded the TCR library. These data are also associated with another study on T cells in Graves' hyperthyroidism and ophthalmopathy.

The source is a woman younger than 30 with Graves disease. Source: peripheral blood mononuclear cells (PBMCs), taken at new diagnosis, from a patient treated with antithyroid drugs. V and J are TRBV7-9 and TRBJ2-7; 13 nucleotides align to TRBD2. CDR3 protein: CASSLAGLLGLAGNEQYF. CDR3 DNA: TGTGCCAGCAGCTTGGCCGGCCTTCTGGGACTAGCGGGAAACGAGCAGTACTTC. The complete variable domain, with remaining parts taken from reference TRBV7-9 and TRBJ2-7, reads DTGVSQNPRHKITKRGQNVTFRCDPISEHNRLYWYRQTLGQGPEFLTYFQNEAQLEKSRLLSDRFSAERPKGSFSTLEIQRTEQGDSAMYLCASSLAGLLGLAGNEQYFGPGTRLTVT.